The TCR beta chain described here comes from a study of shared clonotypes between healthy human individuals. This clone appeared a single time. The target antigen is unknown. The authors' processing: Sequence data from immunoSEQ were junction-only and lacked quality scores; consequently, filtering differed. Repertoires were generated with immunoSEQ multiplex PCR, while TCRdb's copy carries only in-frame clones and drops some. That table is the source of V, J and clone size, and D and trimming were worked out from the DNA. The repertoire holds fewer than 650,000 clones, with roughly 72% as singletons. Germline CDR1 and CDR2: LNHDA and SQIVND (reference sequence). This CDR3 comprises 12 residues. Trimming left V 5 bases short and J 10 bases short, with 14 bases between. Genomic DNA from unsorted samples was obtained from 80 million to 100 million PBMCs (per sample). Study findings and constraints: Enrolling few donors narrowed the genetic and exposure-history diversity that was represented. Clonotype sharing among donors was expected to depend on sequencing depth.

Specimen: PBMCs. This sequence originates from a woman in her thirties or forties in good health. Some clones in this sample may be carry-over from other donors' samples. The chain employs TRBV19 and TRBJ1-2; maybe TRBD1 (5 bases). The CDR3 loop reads CASSQRQLDYTF. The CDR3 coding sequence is TGTGCCAGTAGTCAAAGACAGCTCGACTACACCTTC. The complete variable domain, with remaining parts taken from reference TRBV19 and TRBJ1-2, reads DGGITQSPKYLFRKEGQNVTLSCEQNLNHDAMYWYRQDPGQGLRLIYYSQIVNDFQKGDIAEGYSVSREKKESFPLTVTSAQKNPTAFYLCASSQRQLDYTFGSGTRLTVV.